In this sample, the clone carrying this TCR beta chain turned up a few times. This table comes from immunoSEQ multiplex PCR, and its TCRdb copy is limited to in-frame clones, with some not included. The table includes fewer than 250,000 clones, roughly 85% detected once. These data originate in a study of blood T cell repertoires in COVID-19. Between the trimmed V and J ends, which lost 4 bases and 4 bases, there was a span of 7 bases. This CDR3 comprises 12 residues. CDR1 is SNHLY and CDR2 is FYNNEI in the germline V gene. The chain recombines TRBV2 with TRBJ1-2; D ambiguous. This clonotype was obtained from a woman between 50 and 59 years old with acute COVID-19. Sequencing input: PBMCs or T cells enriched from blood (not recorded which). The CDR3 bases are TGTGCCAGCAGTGGGCCAAGCTATGGCTACACCTTC. Translation: CASSGPSYGYTF.